The subject of this entry is one T cell receptor beta chain. Antigen: not known. Its ends do not fully match the called genes, so a read error is possible. These data originate in a study of CD8+CD57+ T cells in acquired aplastic anemia. Study-wide points: About 29 shared CD8+ CDR3s appeared highly expressed within patients' immunodominant clones.

The TCR beta profiling, which covered VDJ combination and CDR3 sequence, was carried out using genomic DNA as the template. TCRdb analysed the reads with MiXCR anew, one entry per CDR3 protein. Here the sample spans 200,000 to 250,000 distinct CDR3 sequences, less than 75% being singletons. The CDR3 sequence is 14 residues long. Germline V lookup: CDR1 SGDLS, CDR2 YYNGEE. Patients chosen for sequencing had shown CD8+CD57+ cell expansion by flow cytometry. There were no patients without severe acquired aplastic anemia. When blood sampling took place, the patients had received no therapy. This chain connects TRBV9 to TRBJ2-7, with unresolved D. This TCR was sampled from a human donor with aplastic anemia. The sample comprised sorted CD4+, CD8+, or CD8+CD57+ T cells (not recorded which) from PBMCs. The CDR3 DNA is TGCGCCGCTTCTACCTTAGCAGGAACCTACGAGCAGTACTTC. This sequence encodes CAASTLAGTYEQYF. Full variable domain (missing parts from reference TRBV9 and TRBJ2-7): DSGVTQTPKHLITATGQRVTLRCSPRSGDLSVYWYQQSLDQGLQFLIQYYNGEERAKGNILERFSAQQFPDLHSELNLSSLELGDSALYFCAASTLAGTYEQYFGPGTRLTVT.